These 29 T cell receptor beta chains share one sample of origin, sequenced in a study of CD8 T cells in Susac syndrome. An amount of RNA that ranged from roughly 0.5 to 1 ug was reverse transcribed with random hexamers. TCRdb itself ran the immunoSEQ multiplex PCR reads through MiXCR, one entry per CDR3 protein. The sample carries some 190,000 distinct CDR3 sequences, nearly 97% recorded once. The specimen was CD4+ T cells from PBMCs. All receptors derive from a human donor with multiple sclerosis.

This chain's CDR3 is CSVVTRLSYEQYF. The CDR3 DNA sequence: TGCAGCGTAGTGACACGCCTCTCCTACGAGCAGTACTTC. This chain uses TRBV29-1 with TRBJ2-7; D is ambiguous. The CDR3 spans 13 residues. The germline gives CDR1 SQVTM, CDR2 ANQGSEA. V lost 6 bases and J lost 0, with 12 bases in between.

Here the CDR3 reads CASSGQGRWETQYF. Written as DNA, the CDR3 is TGTGCCAGCTCGGGACAGGGAAGGTGGGAGACCCAGTACTTC. The V and J genes are TRBV18 and TRBJ2-5; the match to TRBD1 covers 9 bases. The CDR3 extends over 14 amino acids. The V gene end was trimmed by 6 bases and the J gene end by 5 bases; junction bases not matched to a gene: 7. CDR1 is KGHSH and CDR2 is LQKENI in the germline V gene.

The chain joins TRBV19 to TRBJ2-7; D gene unclear. With 3 bases removed from V and 3 bases from J, the gap between germline ends came to 9 bases. The CDR3 consists of 13 residues. Germline assignment: CDR1 LNHDA and CDR2 SQIVND (reference sequence). The CDR3 loop is CASSIGQYYEQYF. In DNA form, the CDR3 reads TGTGCCAGTAGTATTGGGCAGTACTACGAGCAGTACTTC.

The chain combines TRBV28 with TRBJ1-1, with unresolved D. CDR1 and CDR2 from the germline V gene are MDHEN and SYDVKM. Trimming left V 8 bases short and J 2 bases short, with 18 bases between. CDR3 size: 15 residues. The CDR3 region has the DNA TGTGCCAGCGGATCCCCCACTCAAGGAAACACTGAAGCTTTCTTT. Translating gives CASGSPTQGNTEAFF.

The sample holds a few counts of this clonotype. This chain links TRBV27 with TRBJ2-5; D remains ambiguous. Trimming took off 5 bases at V and 0 bases at J, with 1 base between the two ends. Germline CDR1 and CDR2: MNHEY and SMNVEV (reference sequence). The CDR3 totals 11 residues. CDR3 sequence reads: CASSHQETQYF. The CDR3 DNA follows: TGTGCCAGCAGTCACCAAGAGACCCAGTACTTC.

The J gene is TRBJ1-1, the V gene TRBV30; TRBD1 might be the D (5 bases). The CDR3 length is 14 residues. V lost 0 bases and J 5 bases, leaving 13 bases between the germline ends. CDR1 GTSNPN and CDR2 SVGIG come from the germline V gene (reference sequence). The chain's CDR3 is CAWSVRGARTEAFF. DNA of the CDR3: TGTGCCTGGAGTGTACGCGGGGCTAGGACTGAAGCTTTCTTT.

The genes are TRBV12-3 or TRBV12-4 and TRBJ2-7, with unresolved D. The V gene lost 3 bases and the J gene lost 6 bases, with 12 bases spanning the gap. CDR3 size: 13 residues. The CDR3: CASSFNPPGEQYF. CDR3 DNA sequence: TGTGCCAGCAGTTTTAACCCACCCGGCGAGCAGTACTTC.

This sequence joins TRBV5-1 and TRBJ1-1, with a weak D call TRBD1 (5 bases). The CDR3 length is 16 residues. Germline assignment: CDR1 SGHRS and CDR2 YFSETQ. V lost 6 bases, J lost 4 bases, and 22 bases lay in between. The CDR3 is CASNNLGGARGTEAFF. The CDR3 nucleotides read TGCGCCAGCAACAACCTTGGCGGGGCGCGAGGCACTGAAGCTTTCTTT.

In its sample, this clonotype was seen once. The chain couples TRBV29-1 to TRBJ2-5; a weak D match, TRBD1 (6 bases). CDR1 is SQVTM, CDR2 ANQGSEA, per germline. The CDR3 contains 10 residues. With 2 bases removed from V and 10 bases from J, the gap between germline ends came to 8 bases. CDR3 DNA: TGCAGCGTTGAAAAGGGGGTCCAGTACTTC. Encoded protein: CSVEKGVQYF.

This rearrangement joins TRBV30 to TRBJ1-5, with TRBD1 matching over 9 bases. With V trimmed by 4 bases and J by 3 bases, 7 bases remained unmatched. Germline V gene sequence: CDR1 GTSNPN, CDR2 SVGIG (reference sequence). The CDR3 spans 15 residues. DNA of the CDR3: TGTGCCTGGACTACTGGGACAGGGCTCAATCAGCCCCAGCATTTT. This codes for CAWTTGTGLNQPQHF.

This rearrangement joins TRBV12-3 or TRBV12-4 to TRBJ2-7; tentative D call: TRBD1 (6 bases). The CDR3 consists of 13 residues. V was clipped by 3 bases and J by 6 bases, with 12 bases between them. CDR3 in amino acids: CASSFRGNREQYF. The CDR3 DNA is TGTGCCAGCAGTTTCAGGGGTAATCGCGAGCAGTACTTC.

The genes are TRBV4-2 and TRBJ1-6; D might be TRBD1 (5 bases). This CDR3 has 18 amino acids. V was pared by 0 bases and J by 0 bases, with 12 bases between. Germline V gene lookup returns CDR1 LGHNA and CDR2 YNFKEQ. CDR3 protein: CASSQDRGGASYNSPLHF. The CDR3 DNA sequence: TGTGCCAGCAGCCAAGATCGGGGGGGAGCCTCCTATAATTCACCCCTCCACTTT.

The CDR3 DNA follows: TGTGCCTGGAGAGACAGGCGGGGCGGGGAAAAACTGTTTTTT. This codes for CAWRDRRGGEKLFF. This rearrangement joins TRBV30 to TRBJ1-4; a weak D match, TRBD1 (6 bases). Germline V gene sequence: CDR1 GTSNPN, CDR2 SVGIG (reference sequence). V gave up 3 bases and J gave up 8 bases, with 16 bases separating them. CDR3 size: 14 residues. Based on the CDR3 plus reference TRBV30 and TRBJ1-4, the full variable domain is SQTIHQWPATLVQPVGSPLSLECTVEGTSNPNLYWYRQAAGRGLQLLFYSVGIGQISSEVPQNLSASRPQDRQFILSSKKLLLSDSGFYLCAWRDRRGGEKLFFGSGTQLSVL.

This chain joins TRBV27 and TRBJ1-5; D perhaps matches TRBD1 (5 bases). The V gene lost 6 bases and the J gene lost 4 bases, with 10 bases spanning the gap. The germline gives CDR1 MNHEY, CDR2 SMNVEV (reference sequence). CDR3 size: 13 residues. The CDR3 here is CASRLTVNQPQHF. CDR3 coding DNA: TGTGCCAGCAGACTGACAGTAAATCAGCCCCAGCATTTT.

The CDR3, as DNA: TGCAGCGTTGGGTTAGCGGGGGCACAAGAGACCCAGTACTTC. Its protein product is CSVGLAGAQETQYF. The genes are TRBV29-1 and TRBJ2-5; 9 nucleotides align to TRBD2. The CDR3 spans 14 residues. The germline V gene has CDR1 SQVTM and CDR2 ANQGSEA. V trimming: 4 bases; J trimming: 2 bases; junction bases outside the gene matches: 5.

J is TRBJ2-5 and V is TRBV20-1, with a tentative D call TRBD1 (6 bases). The CDR3 loop spans 12 amino acids. V was clipped by 7 bases and J by 5 bases, with 14 bases between them. In germline, CDR1 is DFQATT, CDR2 SNEGSKA (reference sequence). DNA of the CDR3: TGCAGTGGAGGACAGTCTGGGGAGACCCAGTACTTC. Protein product: CSGGQSGETQYF.

V and J are TRBV20-1 and TRBJ1-5, with D possibly being TRBD1 (5 bases). Germline CDR1 is DFQATT and CDR2 is SNEGSKA (reference sequence). The CDR3 has 14 amino acids. V dropped 0 bases and J dropped 6 bases, with 12 bases sitting between them. The CDR3 region has the DNA TGCAGTGCTAGAGAATCGCCGGGGGGTCAGCCCCAGCATTTT. Translation: CSARESPGGQPQHF.

This chain joins TRBV25-1 and TRBJ1-2; 9 bases are shared with TRBD1. CDR1 and CDR2 from the germline V gene are MGHDK and SYGVNS. J lost 7 bases, V lost 5 bases, and 11 bases had no gene match. CDR3 length: 15 amino acids. CDR3 bases: TGTGCCAGCAGTCATGGACAGGGGCGCTTTGGTGGCTACACCTTC. Protein: CASSHGQGRFGGYTF.

This clonotype was detected once. This chain uses TRBV13 with TRBJ1-2; D call uncertain. Germline V gene data show CDR1 as PRHDT and CDR2 as FYEKMQ (reference sequence). There are 12 residues in the CDR3. Trimming stripped 1 base from V and 9 bases from J, with 9 bases between. The CDR3 here is CASSLVGSSYTF. The DNA for the CDR3 is TGTGCCAGCAGCTTAGTGGGTAGTAGCTACACCTTC.

V and J are TRBV27 and TRBJ1-6, with D perhaps matching TRBD1 (6 bases). The CDR3 totals 19 residues. Germline V lookup: CDR1 MNHEY, CDR2 SMNVEV (reference sequence). The V and J ends lost 2 bases and 7 bases respectively, with 24 bases between them. The CDR3 nucleotides read TGTGCCAGCAGTTTAGGGGGGGTTGTAACCAGGGGTCTGAATTCACCCCTCCACTTT. This encodes CASSLGGVVTRGLNSPLHF.

This clonotype appeared a single time. The V call is TRBV6-2 or TRBV6-3, the J call TRBJ1-2; weak D call: TRBD1 (5 bases). The CDR3 is 13 residues long. The germline gives CDR1 MNHEY, CDR2 SVGEGT. Trimming removed 6 bases at V and 8 bases at J, with 16 bases between. The CDR3 here is CASSPIGGDGYTF. CDR3 sequence (DNA): TGTGCCAGCAGCCCAATCGGTGGGGACGGCTACACCTTC.

The CDR3 coding sequence is TGCAGTGCTAGAGATAGGACAGGGGGCTCGGGCACTGAAGCTTTCTTT. Its protein is CSARDRTGGSGTEAFF. The V call is TRBV20-1, the J call TRBJ1-1; TRBD1 matches at 11 bases. Germline CDR1 and CDR2: DFQATT and SNEGSKA (reference sequence). Trimming removed 0 bases from V and 4 bases from J; junction bases left unmatched: 7. The CDR3 consists of 16 residues.

V is TRBV2 and J is TRBJ2-2, with a weak D call TRBD1 (6 bases). Germline V gene sequence: CDR1 SNHLY, CDR2 FYNNEI. There are 15 residues in the CDR3. V lost 5 bases, J lost 5 bases, and 15 bases lay in between. CDR3 DNA sequence: TGTGCCAGCAGTAGCAGTGCAGGGGCAACCGGGGAGCTGTTTTTT. The encoded protein is CASSSSAGATGELFF.

This clonotype was counted only a few times. V usage is TRBV11-2 and J usage is TRBJ2-3, with 9 nucleotides matching TRBD2. The ends lost 5 bases at V and 0 bases at J; junction bases unmatched: 6. This CDR3 has 16 amino acids. The germline V gene has CDR1 SGHAT and CDR2 FQNNGV. CDR3 protein: CASSKTSGASTDTQYF. The CDR3 nucleotides read TGTGCCAGCAGCAAGACTAGCGGAGCTAGCACAGATACGCAGTATTTT.

V is TRBV20-1 and J is TRBJ1-4; unclear D gene. Trimming removed 2 bases at V and 7 bases at J, with 14 bases between. This CDR3 contains 14 residues. Germline CDR1 and CDR2: DFQATT and SNEGSKA (reference sequence). CDR3 loop: CSARYQDGGEKLFF. CDR3 DNA sequence: TGCAGTGCTAGATACCAAGACGGCGGTGAAAAACTGTTTTTT.

The chain couples TRBV20-1 to TRBJ2-7, with 9 bases matching TRBD1. This CDR3 region has 14 residues. V trimming: 6 bases; J trimming: 3 bases; junction bases outside the gene matches: 9. In germline, CDR1 is DFQATT, CDR2 SNEGSKA (reference sequence). CDR3 DNA sequence: TGCAGTGCATGGACAGGGGTATCCAACTACGAGCAGTACTTC. Translation: CSAWTGVSNYEQYF.

The chain joins TRBV28 to TRBJ1-6; D might be TRBD1 (5 bases). V lost 6 bases, J lost 1 base, and 16 bases lay in between. CDR1 is MDHEN, CDR2 SYDVKM, per germline. This CDR3 region has 17 residues. The CDR3 nucleotides read TGTGCCAGCAGCTGGGCCCGGGGGGGATCCTATAATTCACCCCTCCACTTT. Translated, it gives CASSWARGGSYNSPLHF.

The chain uses TRBV2 and TRBJ2-3; D may be TRBD2 (5 bases). The germline CDR1 and CDR2 sequences are SNHLY and FYNNEI. The V end lost 0 bases, the J end lost 4 bases, and 11 bases lay between the germline ends. The CDR3 sequence is 15 residues long. CDR3 sequence reads: CASSEALLGADTQYF. CDR3 sequence (DNA): TGTGCCAGCAGTGAAGCGCTACTCGGGGCAGATACGCAGTATTTT.

V gene TRBV30 combines with J gene TRBJ1-4; TRBD1 aligns across 11 bases. The CDR3 contains 13 residues. Germline V CDR1 and CDR2: GTSNPN, SVGIG (reference sequence). Trimming took 2 bases from V and 11 from J; bases not matched to a gene: 4. The CDR3: CAWSLGQGAKLFF. In DNA form, the CDR3 reads TGTGCCTGGAGTTTAGGACAGGGGGCCAAACTGTTTTTT. Using reference TRBV30 and TRBJ1-4 for the parts outside the CDR3, the full variable domain is SQTIHQWPATLVQPVGSPLSLECTVEGTSNPNLYWYRQAAGRGLQLLFYSVGIGQISSEVPQNLSASRPQDRQFILSSKKLLLSDSGFYLCAWSLGQGAKLFFGSGTQLSVL.